The 21 T cell receptor beta chains in this list originate from one sample, sequenced in a study of blood T cell repertoires in COVID-19. Using immunoSEQ multiplex PCR, the repertoire was profiled, and TCRdb retains in-frame clones only, with some absent. Of 15,000 to 20,000 clones detected, roughly four fifths appear once; the ten largest clones hold about 14%. Sequencing used peripheral blood. The receptors here all came from a middle-aged man with active or convalescent COVID-19.

The chain combines TRBV13 with TRBJ1-1; maybe TRBD1 (5 bases). V was trimmed by 1 base and J by 6 bases, leaving 9 bases between them. CDR1 is PRHDT, CDR2 FYEKMQ, per germline (reference sequence). The CDR3 covers 13 residues. CDR3 residues: CASSLVRASEAFF. CDR3 DNA: TGTGCCAGCAGCTTAGTCAGGGCGTCTGAAGCTTTCTTT.

The chain joins TRBV2 to TRBJ2-1, with D hard to call. The V and J ends lost 7 bases and 5 bases respectively, with 6 bases between them. This CDR3 is built from 11 residues. Germline loops: CDR1 SNHLY, CDR2 FYNNEI. CDR3 DNA sequence: TGTGCCAGCAACTTTCACAATGAGCAGTTCTTC. Translation: CASNFHNEQFF.

The chain has TRBV7-2 and TRBJ2-1; TRBD2 aligns across 9 bases. The germline gives CDR1 SGHTA, CDR2 FQGNSA. V was clipped by 9 bases and J by 0 bases; unmatched bases: 0. This CDR3 region has 13 residues. In DNA, the CDR3 is TGTGCCAGTAGCGGGAGCTCCTACAATGAGCAGTTCTTC. The encoded protein is CASSGSSYNEQFF.

Details on this clone: At the DNA level, this CDR3 is encoded by other sequences in the same sample as well. The chain couples TRBV5-1 to TRBJ1-1; perhaps TRBD1 as D (5 bases). V shed 2 bases and J shed 3 bases, with 8 bases lying between them. Germline CDR1 reads SGHRS; CDR2 reads YFSETQ. There are 13 residues in the CDR3. The CDR3 nucleotides are TGCGCCAGCAGCTTAAAACAGGACACTGAAGCTTTCTTT. Its protein is CASSLKQDTEAFF.

The gene calls are TRBV7-8 and TRBJ2-7; 9 positions match TRBD2. Germline V gives CDR1 SGHVS, CDR2 FQNEAQ. V dropped 5 bases and J dropped 7; count of bases not matched to a gene: 15. The CDR3 sequence is 16 residues long. The chain's CDR3 is CASSRVAQSGGREQYF. For the CDR3, the DNA is TGTGCCAGCAGCCGAGTCGCCCAAAGCGGGGGGCGAGAGCAGTACTTC.

This clone was counted only a few times. J is TRBJ2-5 and V is TRBV5-1, with 8 bases aligning to TRBD1. The CDR3 contains 15 residues. V lost 4 bases, J lost 5 bases, and 10 bases stayed unmatched. Per the germline V gene, CDR1 is SGHRS and CDR2 is YFSETQ. In nucleotides, the CDR3 is TGCGCCAGCAGCCCATGGACAGGGACGGGGGAGACCCAGTACTTC. It yields the protein CASSPWTGTGETQYF.

This clone was seen just once. The chain couples TRBV30 to TRBJ1-1; 7 nucleotides line up with TRBD1. CDR3 length: 12 residues. The germline V gene encodes CDR1 GTSNPN and CDR2 SVGIG (reference sequence). This chain's CDR3 is CGGTDMNTEAFF. In DNA form, the CDR3 reads TGTGGGGGGACAGACATGAACACTGAAGCTTTCTTT.

The chain carries TRBV11-2 and TRBJ1-4, with D possibly matching TRBD1 (6 bases). The V gene's germline CDR1 is SGHAT and CDR2 FQNNGV. The CDR3 is 13 amino acids. V lost 8 bases, J lost 6 bases, and 13 bases lay in between. CDR3 in DNA: TGTGCCAGCCGACGGGCAGGGGATGAAAAACTGTTTTTT. Protein sequence: CASRRAGDEKLFF.

The chain couples TRBV2 to TRBJ2-7, with D possibly matching TRBD1 (6 bases). Germline-derived CDR1 and CDR2 are SNHLY and FYNNEI. The CDR3 length is 13 residues. Trimming shortened V by 8 bases and J by 3 bases, and 14 bases separated the two germline ends. Here the CDR3 DNA reads TGTGCCAGCGGCTTCACAGGGAGCTACGAGCAGTACTTC. Translating gives CASGFTGSYEQYF.

The chain recombines TRBV6-2 or TRBV6-3 with TRBJ1-1; no firm D call. There are 13 residues in the CDR3. Germline-derived CDR1 and CDR2 are MNHEY and SVGEGT. V was pared by 2 bases and J by 1 base, with 5 bases between. The CDR3 DNA reads TGTGCCAGCAGTTACGGGCAGAACACTGAAGCTTTCTTT. Translated: CASSYGQNTEAFF.

The chain combines TRBV6-4 with TRBJ1-1; no reliable D call. CDR1 and CDR2 from the germline V gene are MRHNA and SNTAGT. The CDR3 sequence is 13 residues long. The V gene lost 6 bases and the J gene lost 1 base, with 9 bases spanning the gap. The CDR3 bases are TGTGCCAGCAGCAGGTCCAAGAACACTGAAGCTTTCTTT. Its translation: CASSRSKNTEAFF.

This chain joins TRBV6-1 and TRBJ2-7; 7 bases map to TRBD1. Germline trimming cut 2 bases from V and 3 bases from J; bases unmatched to any gene: 7. The CDR3 loop spans 15 amino acids. Germline V lookup: CDR1 MNHNS, CDR2 SASEGT. Here the CDR3 DNA reads TGTGCCAGCAGTGAAATCGGGACAGAGAGCTACGAGCAGTACTTC. Its protein product is CASSEIGTESYEQYF.

V is TRBV4-2 and J is TRBJ2-7; D may be TRBD1 (5 bases). Germline loops: CDR1 LGHNA, CDR2 YNFKEQ. The CDR3 loop spans 14 amino acids. Trimming took 0 bases from V and 2 from J, leaving 8 bases between them. CDR3: CASSQDTGTYEQYF. The CDR3 bases are TGTGCCAGCAGCCAAGATACAGGAACCTACGAGCAGTACTTC.

The rearrangement joins TRBV9 to TRBJ2-1; D is perhaps TRBD1 (6 bases). From germline, CDR1 is SGDLS and CDR2 YYNGEE. The CDR3 extends over 15 amino acids. V was cut by 4 bases and J by 0 bases, with 11 bases left in between. CDR3 DNA: TGTGCCAGCAGCCCGCGGACAGTCTCCTACAATGAGCAGTTCTTC. Encoded protein: CASSPRTVSYNEQFF.

The genes are TRBV19 and TRBJ1-4; perhaps TRBD1 as D (5 bases). The CDR3 is 14 residues long. V was pared by 5 bases and J by 6 bases, with 13 bases between. From germline, CDR1 is LNHDA and CDR2 SQIVND (reference sequence). The CDR3 is CASSSSQGYEKLFF. The CDR3, as DNA: TGTGCCAGTAGTTCTTCCCAGGGTTATGAAAAACTGTTTTTT.

The J gene is TRBJ1-2, the V gene TRBV5-1; 8 nucleotides match TRBD1. Trimming removed 1 base from V and 4 bases from J; junction bases left unmatched: 9. The CDR3 is 16 residues long. The germline gives CDR1 SGHRS, CDR2 YFSETQ. The CDR3 protein is CASSLKAGGVTYGYTF. CDR3 DNA sequence: TGCGCCAGCAGCTTGAAAGCAGGGGGCGTAACCTATGGCTACACCTTC.

The table lists this clone with a count of one. V and J are TRBV3-1 (or the pseudogene TRBV3-2) and TRBJ1-1; tentative D call: TRBD1 (5 bases). Deletions cut 3 bases from V and 7 bases from J, with 21 bases between. The length of the CDR3 is 16 residues. Per the germline V gene, CDR1 is LGHDT and CDR2 is YNNKEL (reference sequence). This chain's CDR3 is CASSHLPAGGFGEAFF. In DNA form, the CDR3 reads TGTGCCAGCAGCCACCTCCCGGCCGGGGGGTTTGGTGAAGCTTTCTTT.

The chain is built from TRBV18 and TRBJ2-2, with 10 positions matching TRBD1. V lost 3 bases and J lost 0; bases outside the gene matches: 1. Looked up from germline, CDR1 is KGHSH and CDR2 is LQKENI. The length of the CDR3 is 16 residues. The chain's CDR3 is CASSPGTGANTGELFF. As DNA, the CDR3 is TGTGCCAGCTCACCGGGGACAGGGGCGAACACCGGGGAGCTGTTTTTT.

V is TRBV7-8 and J is TRBJ2-1; 9 bases agree with TRBD2. Germline V gene sequence: CDR1 SGHVS, CDR2 FQNEAQ. The CDR3 length is 17 residues. Germline trimming cut 2 bases from V and 5 bases from J; bases unmatched to any gene: 10. CDR3 loop: CASSLPRRLAVNNEQFF. The CDR3 DNA reads as TGTGCCAGCAGCTTACCTCGTCGACTAGCGGTAAACAATGAGCAGTTCTTC.

J is TRBJ1-4 and V is TRBV12-3 or TRBV12-4, with 9 bases lining up with TRBD1. V shed 5 bases, J shed 8 bases, and the junction held 3 bases outside the gene matches. The CDR3 runs 13 residues. The DNA for the CDR3 is TGTGCCAGCAGTCGGGACAGGGCCGAAAAACTGTTTTTT. Translating gives CASSRDRAEKLFF.

The rearrangement links TRBV5-1 to TRBJ1-1; D is possibly TRBD1 (5 bases). V lost 0 bases, J lost 5 bases, and 14 bases lay in between. Looked up from germline, CDR1 is SGHRS and CDR2 is YFSETQ. This CDR3 is built from 15 residues. The CDR3 nucleotides are TGCGCCAGCAGCTTGGTCGGGGGAGCAGGAACTGAAGCTTTCTTT. Translating it yields CASSLVGGAGTEAFF. Variable domain in full (rest from reference TRBV5-1 and TRBJ1-1): KAGVTQTPRYLIKTRGQQVTLSCSPISGHRSVSWYQQTPGQGLQFLFEYFSETQRNKGNFPGRFSGRQFSNSRSEMNVSTLELGDSALYLCASSLVGGAGTEAFFGQGTRLTVV.